These 13 T cell receptor beta chains share one sample of origin, sequenced in a study of cytomegalovirus exposure and HLA in healthy donors. Primers included in the PCR were 60 Vbeta and 13 Jbeta primers. Sequencing was performed with immunoSEQ multiplex PCR; in TCRdb, only in-frame clones are kept and a portion is missing. The sample lists over 100,000 clones; roughly 9% were seen once. The material sequenced was PBMCs. These receptors came from a woman aged 40 to 49 in good health and CMV-seropositive.

In this sample, this clone turned up a few times. The J gene is TRBJ1-4, the V gene TRBV27; D possibly corresponds to TRBD1 (6 bases). V lost 4 bases and J 3 bases, leaving 18 bases between the germline ends. Per the germline V gene, CDR1 is MNHEY and CDR2 is SMNVEV (reference sequence). The length of the CDR3 is 17 residues. The CDR3, as DNA: TGTGCCAGCAGTTCCCAGCGGGGGGGCTTGGCTAATGAAAAACTGTTTTTT. As protein: CASSSQRGGLANEKLFF.

V gene TRBV7-9 combines with J gene TRBJ2-3; D not certain. The CDR3 consists of 15 residues. V was cut by 1 base and J by 1 base, with 9 bases left in between. The germline V gene has CDR1 SEHNR and CDR2 FQNEAQ (reference sequence). The CDR3 DNA reads TGTGCCAGCAGCTTAGACAGCCTGCGCACAGATACGCAGTATTTT. Translation gives CASSLDSLRTDTQYF.

The CDR3 bases are TGCGCCAGCAGCCTGCGACAGGGAAGGGGTCAAGAGACCCAGTACTTC. Translation: CASSLRQGRGQETQYF. The chain recombines TRBV5-1 with TRBJ2-5; TRBD1 agrees at 7 bases. The V and J ends lost 4 bases and 2 bases, in that order; junction bases with no gene match: 11. Germline CDR1 SGHRS, CDR2 YFSETQ. The length of the CDR3 is 16 residues.

The sample holds a few counts of this clone. The chain has TRBV5-1 and TRBJ2-2; D gene ambiguous. The germline gives CDR1 SGHRS, CDR2 YFSETQ. V was cut by 4 bases and J by 8 bases, with 15 bases left in between. The CDR3 totals 14 residues. The CDR3 DNA reads TGCGCCAGCAGCCCCTTGGGCAGTCCTGGGGAGCTGTTTTTT. Its protein is CASSPLGSPGELFF.

Only a few counts were recorded for this clone. V usage is TRBV25-1 and J usage is TRBJ1-3; 7 bases agree with TRBD1. The germline gives CDR1 MGHDK, CDR2 SYGVNS. The CDR3 consists of 14 residues. V lost 4 bases to trimming and J lost 2 bases; unmatched junction nucleotides: 2. In DNA form, the CDR3 reads TGTGCCAGCAGTGCTACAGGGGCTGGAAACACCATATATTTT. It encodes CASSATGAGNTIYF.

V usage is TRBV5-4 and J usage is TRBJ1-1; 10 nucleotides line up with TRBD1. This CDR3 comprises 14 residues. Germline CDR1 SGHNT, CDR2 YYREEE (reference sequence). With V trimmed by 3 bases and J by 5 bases, 4 bases remained unmatched. The CDR3 loop is CASSWGQGRTEAFF. The CDR3 DNA follows: TGTGCCAGCAGCTGGGGACAGGGGAGGACTGAAGCTTTCTTT.

This clone was observed a few times. The J gene is TRBJ1-2, the V gene TRBV5-1, with 10 positions matching TRBD1. Per the germline V gene, CDR1 is SGHRS and CDR2 is YFSETQ. J was trimmed by 6 bases and V by 0 bases; bases with no gene match: 5. This CDR3 spans 15 amino acids. CDR3 protein: CASSLERTGGDGYTF. Written as DNA, the CDR3 is TGCGCCAGCAGCTTGGAAAGGACAGGGGGTGATGGCTACACCTTC.

This clone was recorded a few times. This chain uses TRBV5-1 with TRBJ2-5; 8 bases align to TRBD2. Germline lookup yields CDR1 SGHRS and CDR2 YFSETQ. The CDR3 runs 16 residues. Trimming at V came to 0 bases and at J to 7 bases, leaving 11 bases not matched to a gene. The DNA of the CDR3 is TGCGCCAGCAGCTTGGCCGGGGGGGCCCTGAAAGGGACCCAGTACTTC. This gives the protein CASSLAGGALKGTQYF.

The chain couples TRBV6-5 to TRBJ1-1; a weak D match, TRBD1 (5 bases). The CDR3 extends over 15 amino acids. The germline V gene encodes CDR1 MNHEY and CDR2 SVGAGI. V was pared by 2 bases and J by 2 bases, with 12 bases between. In nucleotides, the CDR3 is TGTGCCAGCAGTTACGGACCAGGGTATAACACTGAAGCTTTCTTT. Protein: CASSYGPGYNTEAFF.

The rearrangement joins TRBV5-1 to TRBJ2-2; D might be TRBD1 (6 bases). This CDR3 contains 15 residues. V lost 0 bases to trimming and J lost 7 bases, with 13 bases between them. Germline V gene data show CDR1 as SGHRS and CDR2 as YFSETQ. The CDR3 loop is CASSLVQGGYGELFF. The CDR3 DNA sequence: TGCGCCAGCAGCTTGGTACAAGGGGGATACGGGGAGCTGTTTTTT.

The rearrangement joins TRBV23-1 to TRBJ1-3, with D hard to call. TRBV23-1 is classed as an ORF, of uncertain function. The V and J ends lost 3 bases and 0 bases respectively, with 9 bases between them. The CDR3 is made up of 15 amino acids. The DNA for the CDR3 is TGCGCCAGCAGTCACTCCGGGTCCTCTGGAAACACCATATATTTT. Its translation is CASSHSGSSGNTIYF.

This clone came up a few times. The chain uses TRBV6-5 and TRBJ2-2; D unresolved. The CDR3 totals 13 residues. Germline V gene sequence: CDR1 MNHEY, CDR2 SVGAGI. Trimming pared 6 bases from V and 2 bases from J, leaving 7 bases between. The DNA for the CDR3 is TGTGCCAGCAGGAACAGAAACACCGGGGAGCTGTTTTTT. It specifies CASRNRNTGELFF.

The chain links TRBV15 to TRBJ2-1; 9 bases agree with TRBD1. This CDR3 comprises 14 residues. V lost 5 bases, J lost 8 bases, and 7 bases stayed unmatched. Germline V CDR1 and CDR2: LNHNV, YYDKDF (reference sequence). DNA of the CDR3: TGTGCCACCAGCGCGGGACAGGGCTTCGATGAGCAGTTCTTC. Translated: CATSAGQGFDEQFF.